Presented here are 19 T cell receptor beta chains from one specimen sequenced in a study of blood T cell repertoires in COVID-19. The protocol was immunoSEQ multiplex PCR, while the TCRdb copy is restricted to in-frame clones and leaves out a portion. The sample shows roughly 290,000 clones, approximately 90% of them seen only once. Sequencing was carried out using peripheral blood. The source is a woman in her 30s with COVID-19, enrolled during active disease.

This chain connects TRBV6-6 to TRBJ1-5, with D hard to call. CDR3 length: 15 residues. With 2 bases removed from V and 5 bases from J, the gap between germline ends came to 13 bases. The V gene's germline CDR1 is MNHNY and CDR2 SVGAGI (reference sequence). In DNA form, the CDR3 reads TGTGCCAGCAGTTACCCTGTCGGCGGGGATCAGCCCCAGCATTTT. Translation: CASSYPVGGDQPQHF.

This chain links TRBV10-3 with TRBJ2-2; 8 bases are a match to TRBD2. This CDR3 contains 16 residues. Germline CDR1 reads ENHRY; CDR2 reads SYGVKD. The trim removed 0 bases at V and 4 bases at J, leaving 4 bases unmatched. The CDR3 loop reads CAISESNSGGTGELFF. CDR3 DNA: TGTGCCATCAGTGAGTCGAACAGCGGGGGCACCGGGGAGCTGTTTTTT.

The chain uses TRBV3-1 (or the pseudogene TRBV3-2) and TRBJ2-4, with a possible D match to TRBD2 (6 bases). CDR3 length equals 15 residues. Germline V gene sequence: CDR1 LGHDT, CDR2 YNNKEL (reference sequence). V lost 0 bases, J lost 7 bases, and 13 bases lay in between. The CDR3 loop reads CASSQEGTERNIQYF. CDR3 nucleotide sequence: TGTGCCAGCAGCCAAGAAGGGACTGAGAGGAACATTCAGTACTTC.

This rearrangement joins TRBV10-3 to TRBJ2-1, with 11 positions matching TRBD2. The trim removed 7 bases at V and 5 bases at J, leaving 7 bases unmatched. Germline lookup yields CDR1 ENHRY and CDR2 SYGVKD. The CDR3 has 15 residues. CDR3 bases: TGTGCCATCACCCCGACTAGCGGGACTAACAATGAGCAGTTCTTC. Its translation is CAITPTSGTNNEQFF.

The CDR3 region is CASSPAVAGYTGELFF. In DNA form, the CDR3 reads TGTGCCAGCAGCCCCGCGGTAGCGGGATACACCGGGGAGCTGTTTTTT. The chain is built from TRBV7-3 and TRBJ2-2, with TRBD2 matching over 8 bases. The CDR3 contains 16 residues. Germline trimming cut 5 bases from V and 3 bases from J; bases unmatched to any gene: 8. Germline CDR1 and CDR2: SGHTA and FQGTGA.

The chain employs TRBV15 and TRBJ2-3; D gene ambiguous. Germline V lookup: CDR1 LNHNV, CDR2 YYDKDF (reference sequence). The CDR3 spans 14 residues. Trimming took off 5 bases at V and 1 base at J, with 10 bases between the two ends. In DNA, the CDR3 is TGTGCCACCAGCTACCCCGGAGGCACAGATACGCAGTATTTT. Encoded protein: CATSYPGGTDTQYF. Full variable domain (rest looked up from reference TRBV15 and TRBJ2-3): DAMVIQNPRYQVTQFGKPVTLSCSQTLNHNVMYWYQQKSSQAPKLLFHYYDKDFNNEADTPDNFQSRRPNTSFCFLDIRSPGLGDTAMYLCATSYPGGTDTQYFGPGTRLTVL.

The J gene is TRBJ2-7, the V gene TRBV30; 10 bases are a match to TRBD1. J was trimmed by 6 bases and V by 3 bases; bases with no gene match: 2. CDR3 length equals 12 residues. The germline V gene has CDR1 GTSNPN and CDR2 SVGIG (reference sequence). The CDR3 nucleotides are TGTGCCTGGAGCAGGGACAGGGGCGAGCAGTACTTC. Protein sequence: CAWSRDRGEQYF.

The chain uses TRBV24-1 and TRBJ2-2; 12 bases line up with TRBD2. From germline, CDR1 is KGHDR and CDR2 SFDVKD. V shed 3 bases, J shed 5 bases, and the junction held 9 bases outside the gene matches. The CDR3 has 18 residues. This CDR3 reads CATSDPGLAGLRTGELFF. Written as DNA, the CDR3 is TGTGCCACCAGTGATCCGGGACTAGCGGGTTTAAGGACCGGGGAGCTGTTTTTT.

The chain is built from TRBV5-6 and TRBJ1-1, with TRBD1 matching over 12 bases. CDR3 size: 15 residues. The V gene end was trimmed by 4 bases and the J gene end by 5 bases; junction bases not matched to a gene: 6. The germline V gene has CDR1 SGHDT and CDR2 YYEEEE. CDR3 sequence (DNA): TGTGCCAGCAGCAAGGGGACAGGGGGCTGGACTGAAGCTTTCTTT. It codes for CASSKGTGGWTEAFF. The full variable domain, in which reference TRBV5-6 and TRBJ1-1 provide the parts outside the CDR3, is DAGVTQSPTHLIKTRGQQVTLRCSPKSGHDTVSWYQQALGQGPQFIFQYYEEEERQRGNFPDRFSGHQFPNYSSELNVNALLLGDSALYLCASSKGTGGWTEAFFGQGTRLTVV.

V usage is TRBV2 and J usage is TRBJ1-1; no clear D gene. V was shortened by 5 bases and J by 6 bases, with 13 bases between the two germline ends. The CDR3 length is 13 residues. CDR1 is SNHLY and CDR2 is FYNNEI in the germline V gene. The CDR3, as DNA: TGTGCCAGCAGTCCGGGATACCTTGCTGAAGCTTTCTTT. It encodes CASSPGYLAEAFF.

The CDR3 is CASSRDRVGDTQYF. CDR3 nucleotide sequence: TGTGCCAGTAGTAGGGACAGGGTGGGAGATACGCAGTATTTT. V usage is TRBV19 and J usage is TRBJ2-3; 9 bases are shared with TRBD1. The V and J ends lost 4 bases and 5 bases, in that order; junction bases with no gene match: 4. Germline assignment: CDR1 LNHDA and CDR2 SQIVND (reference sequence). The CDR3 contains 14 residues.

The CDR3 DNA is TGTGCCAGCAGCTCTGATCGAGGACTAGCGGGGAAGCAGTACTTC. Protein: CASSSDRGLAGKQYF. The chain links TRBV5-6 to TRBJ2-7; TRBD2 agrees at 12 bases. Germline loops: CDR1 SGHDT, CDR2 YYEEEE. The CDR3 is 15 amino acids. The V segment lost 3 bases and the J segment 8 bases; nucleotides outside the gene matches: 9.

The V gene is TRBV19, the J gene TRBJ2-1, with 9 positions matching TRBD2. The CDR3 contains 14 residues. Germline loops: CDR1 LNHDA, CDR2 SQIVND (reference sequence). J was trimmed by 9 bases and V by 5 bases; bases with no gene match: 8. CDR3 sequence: CASSSGGRATEQFF. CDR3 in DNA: TGTGCCAGTAGTTCGGGCGGGAGGGCCACTGAGCAGTTCTTC. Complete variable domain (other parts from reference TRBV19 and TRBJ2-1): DGGITQSPKYLFRKEGQNVTLSCEQNLNHDAMYWYRQDPGQGLRLIYYSQIVNDFQKGDIAEGYSVSREKKESFPLTVTSAQKNPTAFYLCASSSGGRATEQFFGPGTRLTVL.

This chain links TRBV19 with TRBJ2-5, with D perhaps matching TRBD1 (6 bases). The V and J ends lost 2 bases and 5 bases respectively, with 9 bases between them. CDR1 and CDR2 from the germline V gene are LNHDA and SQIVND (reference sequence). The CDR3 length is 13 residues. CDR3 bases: TGTGCCAGTAGTATATGGCAGGGGGAGACCCAGTACTTC. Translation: CASSIWQGETQYF.

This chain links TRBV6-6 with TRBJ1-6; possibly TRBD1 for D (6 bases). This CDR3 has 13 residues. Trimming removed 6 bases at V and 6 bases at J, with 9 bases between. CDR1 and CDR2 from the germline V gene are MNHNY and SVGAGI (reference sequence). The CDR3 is CASSRGTNSPLHF. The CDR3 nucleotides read TGTGCCAGCAGCAGGGGCACTAATTCACCCCTCCACTTT.

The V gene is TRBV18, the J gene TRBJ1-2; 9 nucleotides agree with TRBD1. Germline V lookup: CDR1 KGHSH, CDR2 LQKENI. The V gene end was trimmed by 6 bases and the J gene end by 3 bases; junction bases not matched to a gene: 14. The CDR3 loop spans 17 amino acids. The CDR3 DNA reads TGTGCCAGCTCGCCATACGCCGGGACAGGGTCCTACTATGGCTACACCTTC. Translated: CASSPYAGTGSYYGYTF.

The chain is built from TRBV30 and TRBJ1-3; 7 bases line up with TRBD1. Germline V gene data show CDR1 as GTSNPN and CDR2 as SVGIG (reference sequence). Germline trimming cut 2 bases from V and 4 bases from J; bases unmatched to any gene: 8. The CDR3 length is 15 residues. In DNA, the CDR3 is TGTGCCTGGAGTCCCACAACAGGGGTAGGAAACACCATATATTTT. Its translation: CAWSPTTGVGNTIYF.

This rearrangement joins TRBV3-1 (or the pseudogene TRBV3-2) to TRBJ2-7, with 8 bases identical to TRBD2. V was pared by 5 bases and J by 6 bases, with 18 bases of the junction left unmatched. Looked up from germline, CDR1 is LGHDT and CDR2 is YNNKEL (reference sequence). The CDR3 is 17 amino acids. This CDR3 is CASSTTSRLAMTGEQYF. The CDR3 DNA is TGTGCCAGCAGCACCACATCCCGACTAGCGATGACTGGCGAGCAGTACTTC.

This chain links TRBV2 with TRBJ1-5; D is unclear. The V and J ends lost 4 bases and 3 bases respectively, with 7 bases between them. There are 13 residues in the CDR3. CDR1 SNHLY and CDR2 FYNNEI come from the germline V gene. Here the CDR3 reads CASSGGINQPQHF. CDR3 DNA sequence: TGTGCCAGCAGTGGAGGGATCAATCAGCCCCAGCATTTT.